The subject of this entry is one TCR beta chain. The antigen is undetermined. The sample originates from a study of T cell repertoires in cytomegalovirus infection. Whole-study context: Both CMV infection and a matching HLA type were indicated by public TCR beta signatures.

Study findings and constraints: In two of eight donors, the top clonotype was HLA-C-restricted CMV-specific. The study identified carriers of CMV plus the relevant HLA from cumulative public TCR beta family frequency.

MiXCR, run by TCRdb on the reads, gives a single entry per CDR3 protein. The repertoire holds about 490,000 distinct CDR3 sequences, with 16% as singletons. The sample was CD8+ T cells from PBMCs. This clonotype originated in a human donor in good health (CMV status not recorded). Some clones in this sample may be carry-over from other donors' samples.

The CDR3 is CASRTTGEGTDTQYF. In DNA form, the CDR3 reads TGTGCCAGCAGGACGACAGGGGAGGGCACAGATACGCAGTATTTT. The gene calls are TRBV5-6 and TRBJ2-3, with 8 bases fitting TRBD1. The CDR3 contains 15 residues. Germline values: CDR1 SGHDT, CDR2 YYEEEE. With 5 bases clipped from V and 1 base from J, the junction kept 6 bases outside the gene matches.